This TCR beta chain is from a study of Ad26.COV2.S vaccination and SARS-CoV-2 variants. Regarding the study as a whole: With respect to non-spike TCR breadth, vaccine and placebo recipients were similar.

The repertoire was sequenced with immunoSEQ multiplex PCR; TCRdb's copy has only in-frame clones and lacks some. The sample has 200,000 to 300,000 clones, around nine tenths seen once. Treatment: about 20 received Ad26.COV2.S at low or high dose, single or two shots; several received placebo; per-sample allocation not given. On day 63 after the first injection, vaccine and placebo recipients gave samples. Ad26 vector vaccine expressed Wuhan-strain SARS-CoV-2 spike. As for this clone: Its specificity is unknown.

Germline V lookup: CDR1 GTSNPN, CDR2 SVGIG (reference sequence). V was clipped by 1 base and J by 1 base; unmatched bases: 9. This CDR3 has 16 amino acids. This specimen consisted of peripheral blood, obtained in a trial of Ad26.COV2.S vaccine versus placebo. J is TRBJ2-7 and V is TRBV30, with 8 bases lining up with TRBD1. This clonotype was obtained from a person between 18 and 60 years old who received the Ad26.COV2.S COVID-19 vaccine or a placebo. The CDR3 DNA follows: TGTGCCTGGAGTGAACTACCGGGACAGGCTTCCTACGAGCAGTACTTC. Its protein is CAWSELPGQASYEQYF.